This entry concerns a single TCR beta chain. This clone was detected only a few times. Its antigen is unknown. Base quality data are lacking; no much larger clone is found one base away. The germline V gene sets CDR1 to MDHEN and CDR2 to SYDVKM. At the junction V is shortened by 6 bases and J by 8 bases; bases outside the gene matches: 9. Including cysteine and phenylalanine, the CDR3 has 13 amino acids. Here the CDR3 DNA is all that survives: 39 bases in frame from base 1. The data derive from a study of blood T cell repertoires in COVID-19 (dated by TCRdb to about 2020). In the study overall: Collaborator samples came from the United States, Italy and Spain and covered acute and convalescent phases of COVID-19. The material from the prospective study consisted of cDNA or gDNA derived from T cells, B-cell-depleted T cells, or PBMCs. Subjects who had been exposed to COVID-19, were actively infected with it, or had recovered from it provided the deeply sampled blood TCRbeta repertoires that made up the dataset. The repertoires were made available in a free public database intended to serve as a resource for research on the immune response to SARS-CoV-2. The samples were drawn from two sources: the first 160 participants of the ongoing ImmuneRACE study, and about 1,300 subjects contributed by 6 global collaborators. A de-identified subject ID, COVID-19 status, age in years and sex were almost always included in the sample metadata. Where available, HLA class I and class II types were obtained from metadata supplied by the sample provider rather than from assay-based typing. The investigation overall reported the following: Clinical and demographic metadata were provided uncurated, with the amount varying by source and participant.

TCRbeta CDR3 regions were amplified from genomic DNA by means of the immunoSEQ Assay, a bias-controlled multiplex PCR. The published analysis was carried out like this. Nucleated cell counts per sample were estimated from amplification of reference gene primers within the assay. Sequence reads were collapsed and filtered to measure the absolute abundance of every unique TCRbeta CDR3 rearrangement. For each sample, productive Simpson clonality was calculated as the square root of Simpson's diversity index over productive rearrangements. This immuneACCESS table, as held by TCRdb, lists in-frame sequences with V and J called but not all clones. Of the missing ones, under half trace to an unresolved V gene in checked studies; the others have no known cause. That table gives V, J and clone size, and the DNA gave D and trimming. The sample data list some 300,000 clones, and just under 90% of these were observed just once. Of the sample, 2.5% to 3.5% is held by the ten largest clones.

Participants in the prospective study were enrolled through a virtual design, were aged about 18 to 100 years, and lived in approximately 25 United States geographic areas. To assign participants to cohorts, the prospective study relied on clinical history that participants themselves reported in a screening survey and a study questionnaire. Exposed participants had been in contact with someone with a PCR-confirmed or clinician-diagnosed COVID-19 case within 2 weeks of study entry. Each participant in the prospective study had whole blood, serum and a nasopharyngeal or oropharyngeal swab collected by mobile phlebotomists. Additional blood draws and questionnaires over an approximately two-month period could optionally be provided by prospective study participants. Blood samples from the prospective study were shipped frozen or at room temperature prior to DNA extraction.

The source of this sequence is a woman aged 45 to 65 who had been exposed to COVID-19. The specimen was PBMCs or T cells enriched from blood (not recorded which). The rearrangement joined TRBV28 to TRBJ1-2, with 7 bases matching TRBD1. The DNA is TGTGCCAGCAGCCTGGGACAGTCTCTCGGCTACACCTTC. Its protein is CASSLGQSLGYTF.